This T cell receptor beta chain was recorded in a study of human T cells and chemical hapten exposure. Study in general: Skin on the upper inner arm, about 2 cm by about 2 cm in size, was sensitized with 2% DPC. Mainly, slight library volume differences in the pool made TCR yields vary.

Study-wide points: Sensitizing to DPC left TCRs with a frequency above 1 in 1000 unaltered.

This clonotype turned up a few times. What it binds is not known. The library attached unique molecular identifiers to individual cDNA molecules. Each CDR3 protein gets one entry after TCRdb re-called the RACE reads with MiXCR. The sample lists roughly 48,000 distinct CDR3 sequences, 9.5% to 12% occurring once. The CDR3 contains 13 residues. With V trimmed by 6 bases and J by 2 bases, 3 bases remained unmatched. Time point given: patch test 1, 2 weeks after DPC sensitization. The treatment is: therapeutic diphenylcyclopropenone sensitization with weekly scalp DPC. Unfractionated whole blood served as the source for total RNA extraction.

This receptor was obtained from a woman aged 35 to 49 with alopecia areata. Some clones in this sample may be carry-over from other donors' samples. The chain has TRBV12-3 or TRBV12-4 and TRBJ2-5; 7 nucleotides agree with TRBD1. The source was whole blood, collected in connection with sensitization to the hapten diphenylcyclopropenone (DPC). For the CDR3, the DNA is TGTGCCAGCAGGGGACAGTCACAAGAGACCCAGTACTTC. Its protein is CASRGQSQETQYF.